A single sample gave rise to the 7 T cell receptor beta chains below, sequenced in a study of HIV-infected patients and healthy controls. Reverse transcription used roughly 450 ng RNA and constant-region primers for alpha and beta. Alpha and beta chain libraries were made separately by chain-specific third strand synthesis with multiplexing indices. Each CDR3 protein gets one entry after TCRdb re-called the 5' RACE reads with MiXCR. Here the sample spans thousands of distinct CDR3 sequences, roughly 6.1% being singletons. The repertoire came from unfractionated whole blood and reflected all unsorted peripheral T cells. Sequencing used blood, obtained before antiretroviral therapy. The receptors here all came from an adult with HIV infection.

This clonotype was recorded at least ten times. The chain employs TRBV29-1 and TRBJ2-3; D gene uncertain. The germline CDR1 and CDR2 sequences are SQVTM and ANQGSEA. The V end was cut by 3 bases, the J end by 1 base, with 5 bases between. The CDR3 is 12 residues long. The CDR3 loop is CSVEIRTDTQYF. CDR3 nucleotide sequence: TGCAGCGTTGAGATCCGCACAGATACGCAGTATTTT.

This clonotype was recorded many times. The chain uses TRBV24-1 and TRBJ2-2; perhaps TRBD1 as D (5 bases). Trimming took off 5 bases at V and 3 bases at J, with 12 bases between the two ends. This CDR3 region has 15 residues. CDR1 is KGHDR, CDR2 SFDVKD, per germline. The CDR3, as DNA: TGTGCCACCAGTGTTAAGGGGCTGGACACCGGGGAGCTGTTTTTT. This encodes CATSVKGLDTGELFF.

This clonotype was observed many times. The chain links TRBV10-3 to TRBJ2-3; 7 nucleotides line up with TRBD1. Germline V CDR1 and CDR2: ENHRY, SYGVKD. V was pared by 2 bases and J by 2 bases, with 22 bases of the junction left unmatched. The CDR3 length is 21 residues. The CDR3 coding sequence is TGTGCCATCAGTGAGCCCACCGGGACAGACCCAAAATCAACCTCCACAGATACGCAGTATTTT. This codes for CAISEPTGTDPKSTSTDTQYF.

This clonotype was observed at least ten times. This chain joins TRBV7-8 and TRBJ1-1, with a tentative D call TRBD1 (5 bases). CDR3 size: 12 residues. The germline V gene encodes CDR1 SGHVS and CDR2 FQNEAQ. The V end was cut by 6 bases, the J end by 7 bases, with 12 bases between. The CDR3 spells CASSIDSVEAFF. Written as DNA, the CDR3 is TGTGCCAGCAGTATCGACAGCGTTGAAGCTTTCTTT.

This clonotype has ten or more counts. The chain uses TRBV9 and TRBJ2-6; weak D call: TRBD2 (6 bases). Trimming shortened V by 3 bases and J by 3 bases, and 28 bases separated the two germline ends. This CDR3 spans 21 amino acids. Looked up from germline, CDR1 is SGDLS and CDR2 is YYNGEE. CDR3 bases: TGTGCCAGCAGCGCCCAGATCCCAACGGGGGAGTGGTGGGATGGGGCCAACGTCCTGACTTTC. Its protein is CASSAQIPTGEWWDGANVLTF.

The rearrangement uses TRBV7-9 and TRBJ2-1, with D perhaps matching TRBD1 (6 bases). CDR3 length: 16 residues. The germline gives CDR1 SEHNR, CDR2 FQNEAQ (reference sequence). Trimming took off 4 bases at V and 6 bases at J, with 19 bases between the two ends. CDR3 bases: TGTGCCAGCAGCTCATCCGGGACACTACCTTTCAATGAGCAGTTCTTC. As protein: CASSSSGTLPFNEQFF. The whole variable domain, remainder taken from reference TRBV7-9 and TRBJ2-1, is DTGVSQNPRHKITKRGQNVTFRCDPISEHNRLYWYRQTLGQGPEFLTYFQNEAQLEKSRLLSDRFSAERPKGSFSTLEIQRTEQGDSAMYLCASSSSGTLPFNEQFFGPGTRLTVL.

The chain combines TRBV7-2 with TRBJ2-1, with D unclear. The CDR3 has 13 residues. In germline, CDR1 is SGHTA, CDR2 FQGNSA. V was pared by 4 bases and J by 4 bases, with 8 bases between. CDR3 nucleotide sequence: TGTGCCAGCAGCTCCCTAGAATACAATGAGCAGTTCTTC. It encodes CASSSLEYNEQFF. Full variable domain (remainder filled in from reference TRBV7-2 and TRBJ2-1): GAGVSQSPSNKVTEKGKDVELRCDPISGHTALYWYRQSLGQGLEFLIYFQGNSAPDKSGLPSDRFSAERTGGSVSTLTIQRTQQEDSAVYLCASSSLEYNEQFFGPGTRLTVL.